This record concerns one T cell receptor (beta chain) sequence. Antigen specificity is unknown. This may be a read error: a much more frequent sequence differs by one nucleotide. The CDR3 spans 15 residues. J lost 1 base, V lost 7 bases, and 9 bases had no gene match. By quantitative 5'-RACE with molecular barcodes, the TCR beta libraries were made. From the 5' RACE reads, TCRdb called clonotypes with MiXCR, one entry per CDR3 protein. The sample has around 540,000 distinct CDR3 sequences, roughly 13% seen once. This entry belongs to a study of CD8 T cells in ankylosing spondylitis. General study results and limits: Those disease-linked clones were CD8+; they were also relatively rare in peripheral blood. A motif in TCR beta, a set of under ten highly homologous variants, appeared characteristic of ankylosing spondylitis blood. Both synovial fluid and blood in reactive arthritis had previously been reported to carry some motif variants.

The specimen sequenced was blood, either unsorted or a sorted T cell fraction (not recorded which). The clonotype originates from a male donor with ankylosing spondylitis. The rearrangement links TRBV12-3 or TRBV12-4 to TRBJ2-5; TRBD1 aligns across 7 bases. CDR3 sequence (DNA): TGTGCCAGCATTCTCTACAGGGGATCCCAAGAGACCCAGTACTTC. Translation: CASILYRGSQETQYF.